Below are 18 T cell receptor beta chains sequenced from a single sample in a study of vaccination and CD4 T cells after COVID-19. No antigen has been identified for these receptors. The study sequenced cultured CD4+ T cell DNA using the Oncomine TCR Beta short-read assay. One entry per CDR3 protein results from TCRdb running MiXCR on the PCR reads. The table has 13,000 to 15,000 distinct CDR3 sequences, about half seen once. Indicated treatment: approximately 9-day PBMC culture with coronavirus spike peptide pools or control peptides (ViraFEST assay). Sequencing used cultured CD4+ T cells from blood, obtained after SARS-CoV-2 vaccination. These receptors were taken from a human donor with COVID-19.

CDR3 bases: TGTGCCAGCTTAGGACAGAACACCGGGGAGCTGTTTTTT. Its protein is CASLGQNTGELFF. The genes are TRBV6-2 or TRBV6-3 and TRBJ2-2, with D possibly TRBD1 on 5 matching bases. CDR1 is MNHEY, CDR2 SVGEGT, per germline. The CDR3 consists of 13 residues. Trimming took off 8 bases at V and 1 base at J, with 8 bases between the two ends.

V and J are TRBV20-1 and TRBJ2-3; D perhaps matches TRBD2 (6 bases). The CDR3 extends over 17 amino acids. V was cut by 4 bases and J by 3 bases, with 23 bases left in between. CDR1 DFQATT and CDR2 SNEGSKA come from the germline V gene (reference sequence). This CDR3 is CSAIEAYPGVRTDTQYF. As DNA, the CDR3 is TGCAGTGCTATTGAAGCGTACCCGGGGGTGCGAACAGATACGCAGTATTTT.

This chain uses TRBV24-1 with TRBJ2-3; D may be TRBD1 or TRBD2 (6 bases each). The germline V and J ends were trimmed by 5 bases and 5 bases, with 13 bases remaining between them. This CDR3 comprises 14 residues. The germline V gene encodes CDR1 KGHDR and CDR2 SFDVKD. CDR3 nucleotides: TGTGCCACCAGTGGCTGGGGGGCGGGAGATACGCAGTATTTT. It translates to CATSGWGAGDTQYF.

The rearrangement uses TRBV20-1 and TRBJ2-2, with TRBD2 as a possible D gene (5 bases). CDR3 length: 14 residues. The germline V gene has CDR1 DFQATT and CDR2 SNEGSKA (reference sequence). Trimming shortened V by 3 bases and J by 0 bases, and 8 bases separated the two germline ends. The CDR3 DNA reads as TGCAGTGCTAGCCGAGGGTCGAACACCGGGGAGCTGTTTTTT. Its protein is CSASRGSNTGELFF.

This CDR3 reads CASSLALGTDSYEQYF. As DNA, the CDR3 is TGTGCCAGCAGCTTAGCGCTGGGGACGGACTCCTACGAGCAGTACTTC. The gene calls are TRBV7-9 and TRBJ2-7; D is perhaps TRBD1 or TRBD2 (5 bases each). This CDR3 is built from 16 residues. V was clipped by 0 bases and J by 0 bases, with 12 bases between them. CDR1 SEHNR and CDR2 FQNEAQ come from the germline V gene (reference sequence).

The chain couples TRBV6-4 to TRBJ2-1; 10 nucleotides match TRBD2. This CDR3 has 15 residues. The germline V gene encodes CDR1 MRHNA and CDR2 SNTAGT. Trimming removed 2 bases from V and 8 bases from J; junction bases left unmatched: 6. CDR3 sequence (DNA): TGTGCCAGCAGTGACAGCAGCGGGGGGGCGTATGAGCAGTTCTTC. Its protein product is CASSDSSGGAYEQFF.

The chain combines TRBV11-1 with TRBJ2-5; 7 bases align to TRBD2. Losses at the gene ends were 8 bases for V and 2 bases for J; bases not matched to a gene: 20. Germline CDR1 SGHAT, CDR2 FQDESV (reference sequence). This CDR3 has 18 amino acids. This CDR3 is CASRSGASGYKLQETQYF. The CDR3 DNA follows: TGTGCCAGCCGAAGCGGGGCTAGCGGATATAAGCTACAAGAGACCCAGTACTTC.

The CDR3 nucleotides are TGTGCCAGCAGTGAGCGGGGGGTGTCTGAAGCTTTCTTT. It codes for CASSERGVSEAFF. The J gene is TRBJ1-1, the V gene TRBV6-1; TRBD1 is a possible D gene (5 bases). V lost 3 bases and J 6 bases, leaving 11 bases between the germline ends. Germline values: CDR1 MNHNS, CDR2 SASEGT. The CDR3 length is 13 residues.

The gene calls are TRBV14 and TRBJ1-6; unclear D gene. The V gene lost 2 bases and the J gene lost 6 bases, with 8 bases spanning the gap. The length of the CDR3 is 14 residues. Germline V lookup: CDR1 SGHDN, CDR2 FVKESK. This CDR3 reads CASSQSRANSPLHF. The CDR3, as DNA: TGTGCCAGCAGCCAAAGCCGGGCTAATTCACCCCTCCACTTT.

The genes are TRBV5-1 and TRBJ1-2; a weak D match, TRBD1 (5 bases). The V and J ends lost 3 bases and 1 base respectively, with 13 bases between them. The CDR3 spans 15 residues. Germline V gives CDR1 SGHRS, CDR2 YFSETQ. The CDR3 loop is CASSSYSDSNYGYTF. The CDR3 bases are TGCGCCAGCAGCTCCTATTCCGACAGTAACTATGGCTACACCTTC.

This clonotype turned up a few times. This chain links TRBV19 with TRBJ1-6, with D possibly TRBD1 on 5 matching bases. CDR3 length: 14 residues. Germline CDR1 is LNHDA and CDR2 is SQIVND (reference sequence). With 7 bases removed from V and 0 bases from J, the gap between germline ends came to 7 bases. CDR3 amino acids: CASNTGSYNSPLHF. The CDR3 DNA reads as TGTGCCAGTAACACAGGCTCCTATAATTCACCCCTCCACTTT.

Only one count was recorded for this clonotype. This chain joins TRBV20-1 and TRBJ1-4; D gene unclear. The CDR3 is 11 residues long. V lost 7 bases and J lost 2, with 5 bases in between. Germline CDR1 DFQATT, CDR2 SNEGSKA (reference sequence). Here the CDR3 reads CSGMTNEKLFF. CDR3 nucleotide sequence: TGCAGTGGGATGACTAATGAAAAACTGTTTTTT.

The CDR3 here is CASSQDSGSSYNSPLHF. For the CDR3, the DNA is TGCGCCAGCAGCCAAGATAGTGGCAGCTCCTATAATTCACCCCTCCACTTT. The chain is built from TRBV4-3 and TRBJ1-6, with D unclear. This CDR3 has 17 residues. Germline CDR1 LGHNA, CDR2 YSLEER. The ends were cut back, 0 bases at V and 0 bases at J, with 9 bases in the middle.

This clonotype turned up a few times. The rearrangement uses TRBV7-8 and TRBJ1-4, with D possibly matching TRBD1 (6 bases). V was clipped by 5 bases and J by 11 bases, with 12 bases between them. The germline V gene has CDR1 SGHVS and CDR2 FQNEAQ. The CDR3 is made up of 12 amino acids. The CDR3 region has the DNA TGTGCCAGCAGCCCAGGAGGGGGGAAACTGTTTTTT. Translating gives CASSPGGGKLFF. Supplemented by reference TRBV7-8 and TRBJ1-4, the full variable domain reads GAGVSQSPRYKVAKRGQDVALRCDPISGHVSLFWYQQALGQGPEFLTYFQNEAQLDKSGLPSDRFFAERPEGSVSTLKIQRTQQEDSAVYLCASSPGGGKLFFGSGTQLSVL.

This clonotype was detected once. The rearrangement links TRBV5-4 to TRBJ2-5; D unclear. In germline, CDR1 is SGHNT, CDR2 YYREEE (reference sequence). The germline V and J ends were trimmed by 5 bases and 0 bases, with 8 bases remaining between them. This CDR3 spans 13 amino acids. Here the CDR3 reads CASSLGYQETQYF. Here the CDR3 DNA reads TGTGCCAGCAGTCTAGGCTACCAAGAGACCCAGTACTTC.

Notes on this clonotype: A read error may account for a junction end that differs from germline. The chain couples TRBV7-7 to TRBJ2-2; 8 positions match TRBD2. The germline CDR1 and CDR2 sequences are SSHAT and FNYEAQ (reference sequence). The CDR3 covers 17 residues. CDR3 loop: CASSHWSGGLSTGELFF. The CDR3, as DNA: TGTGCTAGCAGTCATTGGTCGGGGGGGTTGAGCACCGGGGAGCTGTTTTTT.

The rearrangement joins TRBV11-3 to TRBJ1-2, with D hard to call. Trimming stripped 4 bases from V and 6 bases from J, with 12 bases between. Germline assignment: CDR1 SGHNT and CDR2 YENEEA. The CDR3 sequence is 13 residues long. Here the CDR3 reads CASSYSLRDGYTF. The CDR3 bases are TGTGCCAGCAGCTACTCTCTGAGGGATGGCTACACCTTC.

The chain employs TRBV12-3 or TRBV12-4 and TRBJ2-1; no clear D gene. This CDR3 has 15 residues. Trimming left V 5 bases short and J 4 bases short, with 15 bases between. The CDR3 here is CASSPSMPVYNEQFF. In DNA, the CDR3 is TGTGCCAGCAGTCCAAGCATGCCGGTTTACAATGAGCAGTTCTTC.